These 32 T cell receptor beta chains came from one sample sequenced in a study of glioma-infiltrating T cells after dendritic cell vaccination. Data came from immunoSEQ multiplex PCR; TCRdb stores just in-frame clones and leaves some out. The sample has 70,000 to 100,000 clones, under 85% seen once. Time point indicated: after dendritic cell vaccination, including at tumor progression/relapse. Sequencing used blood, obtained after dendritic cell vaccination. Receptors were obtained from a human donor with glioblastoma.

The chain employs TRBV7-9 and TRBJ2-4, with 8 nucleotides matching TRBD1. CDR3 size: 14 residues. Germline V gene sequence: CDR1 SEHNR, CDR2 FQNEAQ (reference sequence). J was trimmed by 6 bases and V by 5 bases; bases with no gene match: 6. As DNA, the CDR3 is TGTGCCAGCAGCCCGGACAGGGCGGGAAACATTCAGTACTTC. It specifies CASSPDRAGNIQYF. Filled out from reference TRBV7-9 and TRBJ2-4, the complete variable domain reads DTGVSQNPRHKITKRGQNVTFRCDPISEHNRLYWYRQTLGQGPEFLTYFQNEAQLEKSRLLSDRFSAERPKGSFSTLEIQRTEQGDSAMYLCASSPDRAGNIQYFGAGTRLSVL.

The genes are TRBV6-1 and TRBJ2-3; 11 nucleotides match TRBD2. The V gene's germline CDR1 is MNHNS and CDR2 SASEGT. The V gene end was trimmed by 9 bases and the J gene end by 5 bases; junction bases not matched to a gene: 7. This CDR3 has 14 amino acids. In nucleotides, the CDR3 is TGTGCCAGTGTTAGCGGGGGGGGAGAAGATACGCAGTATTTT. Its translation is CASVSGGGEDTQYF.

The rearrangement uses TRBV28 and TRBJ2-5; maybe TRBD2 (5 bases). CDR1 is MDHEN and CDR2 is SYDVKM in the germline V gene. The V end lost 2 bases, the J end lost 1 base, and 14 bases lay between the germline ends. This CDR3 has 16 residues. CDR3 protein: CASSLSGSGFQETQYF. As DNA, the CDR3 is TGTGCCAGCAGTTTAAGTGGCAGCGGTTTCCAAGAGACCCAGTACTTC.

V usage is TRBV2 and J usage is TRBJ2-3; 8 bases agree with TRBD2. This CDR3 contains 16 residues. Looked up from germline, CDR1 is SNHLY and CDR2 is FYNNEI. V trimming: 6 bases; J trimming: 2 bases; junction bases outside the gene matches: 10. The CDR3 nucleotides read TGTGCCAGCAGCGCCCCGGGCGGGGGGAACACAGATACGCAGTATTTT. Amino acids: CASSAPGGGNTDTQYF.

This clone was found a few times. The genes are TRBV19 and TRBJ2-1; 8 bases line up with TRBD1. CDR3 size: 14 residues. Trimming cost V 4 bases and J 4 bases; bases outside gene matches: 3. Germline V CDR1 and CDR2: LNHDA, SQIVND (reference sequence). The CDR3 loop is CASSTRTGYNEQFF. CDR3 bases: TGTGCCAGTAGTACCCGGACAGGGTACAATGAGCAGTTCTTC.

The chain carries TRBV2 and TRBJ2-3, with D maybe TRBD1 (6 bases). Germline-derived CDR1 and CDR2 are SNHLY and FYNNEI. CDR3 size: 13 residues. V lost 6 bases and J lost 2, with 9 bases in between. CDR3 sequence: CASRGANTDTQYF. CDR3 sequence (DNA): TGTGCCAGCAGGGGGGCTAACACAGATACGCAGTATTTT. Based on the CDR3 plus reference TRBV2 and TRBJ2-3, the full variable domain is EPEVTQTPSHQVTQMGQEVILRCVPISNHLYFYWYRQILGQKVEFLVSFYNNEISEKSEIFDDQFSVERPDGSNFTLKIRSTKLEDSAMYFCASRGANTDTQYFGPGTRLTVL.

The chain uses TRBV7-6 and TRBJ2-5, with TRBD1 as a possible D gene (6 bases). The V end was cut by 5 bases, the J end by 4 bases, with 20 bases between. Germline assignment: CDR1 SGHVS and CDR2 FNYEAQ. This CDR3 region has 16 residues. The CDR3 sequence: CASSKMGAVHRETQYF. CDR3 coding DNA: TGTGCCAGCAGCAAAATGGGGGCAGTTCACAGAGAGACCCAGTACTTC.

This clone was found once. V usage is TRBV2 and J usage is TRBJ2-1; 10 bases are shared with TRBD2. The V gene end was trimmed by 5 bases and the J gene end by 7 bases; junction bases not matched to a gene: 5. CDR1 is SNHLY, CDR2 FYNNEI, per germline. The length of the CDR3 is 14 residues. Here the CDR3 reads CASSLSGGRNEQFF. CDR3 coding DNA: TGTGCCAGCAGTCTTAGCGGGGGGAGGAATGAGCAGTTCTTC.

The chain is built from TRBV2 and TRBJ2-1; 8 bases line up with TRBD1. With 6 bases clipped from V and 9 bases from J, the junction kept 10 bases outside the gene matches. From germline, CDR1 is SNHLY and CDR2 FYNNEI. CDR3 length equals 14 residues. CDR3 in amino acids: CASRPRTGGGEQFF. DNA for the CDR3: TGTGCCAGCAGACCGAGAACAGGGGGTGGTGAGCAGTTCTTC.

This sequence joins TRBV5-1 and TRBJ2-1; 12 bases are shared with TRBD2. This CDR3 has 15 residues. J was trimmed by 9 bases and V by 0 bases; bases with no gene match: 4. Per germline, CDR1 SGHRS and CDR2 YFSETQ. The CDR3 nucleotides are TGCGCCAGCAGCTTGGGACTAGCGGGGGCTCTTGAGCAGTTCTTC. Translation: CASSLGLAGALEQFF.

This clone is a singleton in its sample. This chain connects TRBV4-2 to TRBJ1-1; the D is unclear. Germline V gene lookup returns CDR1 LGHNA and CDR2 YNFKEQ. The CDR3 covers 14 residues. Trimming stripped 1 base from V and 5 bases from J, with 11 bases between. DNA for the CDR3: TGTGCCAGCAGCCAAGGGTCGGGGATTACTGAAGCTTTCTTT. It specifies CASSQGSGITEAFF.

The CDR3 reads CASSERAGGLGNTIYF. CDR3 DNA: TGTGCCAGCAGTGAACGGGCAGGGGGGCTTGGAAACACCATATATTTT. The chain combines TRBV2 with TRBJ1-3; TRBD1 aligns across 7 bases. V was clipped by 2 bases and J by 3 bases; unmatched bases: 7. The CDR3 consists of 16 residues. Looked up from germline, CDR1 is SNHLY and CDR2 is FYNNEI.

The CDR3 sequence: CATSPGTRNEQYF. CDR3 sequence (DNA): TGTGCCACCTCCCCGGGAACGAGGAACGAGCAGTACTTC. This chain uses TRBV10-3 with TRBJ2-7, with a weak D call TRBD2 (5 bases). Germline V gives CDR1 ENHRY, CDR2 SYGVKD. With 10 bases removed from V and 5 bases from J, the gap between germline ends came to 18 bases. The CDR3 contains 13 residues.

This clone has only one observation. The chain carries TRBV7-3 and TRBJ2-5; 9 bases agree with TRBD2. The V gene end was trimmed by 2 bases and the J gene end by 4 bases; junction bases not matched to a gene: 11. CDR3 size: 17 residues. The germline gives CDR1 SGHTA, CDR2 FQGTGA. CDR3 protein: CASSLGAGGGESETQYF. As DNA, the CDR3 is TGTGCCAGCAGCTTAGGGGCCGGCGGGGGGGAGTCAGAGACCCAGTACTTC.

This sequence joins TRBV5-4 and TRBJ2-7, with 7 bases matching TRBD1. The CDR3 is 14 residues long. The junction had 4 bases not matched to a gene; V was cut back by 4 bases and J by 0 bases. Germline V gives CDR1 SGHNT, CDR2 YYREEE (reference sequence). The CDR3: CASSVWDSSYEQYF. CDR3 nucleotides: TGTGCCAGCAGCGTATGGGACAGCTCCTACGAGCAGTACTTC.

The CDR3 region is CAWSPGETQYF. As DNA, the CDR3 is TGTGCCTGGAGTCCCGGAGAGACCCAGTACTTC. The chain recombines TRBV30 with TRBJ2-5; D call uncertain. Trimming stripped 2 bases from V and 4 bases from J, with 5 bases between. Germline V gene data show CDR1 as GTSNPN and CDR2 as SVGIG (reference sequence). The CDR3 is 11 residues long.

V gene TRBV11-3 combines with J gene TRBJ1-6, with a weak D call TRBD1 (5 bases). Trimming pared 4 bases from V and 6 bases from J, leaving 7 bases between. This CDR3 has 13 residues. Germline lookup yields CDR1 SGHNT and CDR2 YENEEA. In DNA, the CDR3 is TGTGCCAGCAGCTGGGGCATTAATTCACCCCTCCACTTT. Protein: CASSWGINSPLHF.

The V gene is TRBV30, the J gene TRBJ1-2; D ambiguous. Germline loops: CDR1 GTSNPN, CDR2 SVGIG (reference sequence). The CDR3 is 15 amino acids. With 0 bases removed from V and 6 bases from J, the gap between germline ends came to 17 bases. This CDR3 reads CAWSVRWRATDGYTF. CDR3 coding DNA: TGTGCCTGGAGTGTACGGTGGAGGGCCACTGATGGCTACACCTTC.

V usage is TRBV2 and J usage is TRBJ2-3; 16 nucleotides agree with TRBD2. CDR3 length: 16 residues. Germline V CDR1 and CDR2: SNHLY, FYNNEI. The trim removed 5 bases at V and 5 bases at J, leaving 4 bases unmatched. CDR3 DNA sequence: TGTGCCAGCAGTCCGGGACTAGCGGGGGGGCAAGATACGCAGTATTTT. The encoded protein is CASSPGLAGGQDTQYF.

This chain joins TRBV7-2 and TRBJ1-3; D is undetermined. Trimming left V 2 bases short and J 0 bases short, with 11 bases between. Germline CDR1 SGHTA, CDR2 FQGNSA. The CDR3 is made up of 16 amino acids. CDR3 sequence: CASSLSFWSSGNTIYF. CDR3 DNA: TGTGCCAGCAGCTTAAGTTTCTGGAGCTCTGGAAACACCATATATTTT.

This clone has more than one count but fewer than ten. The rearrangement joins TRBV4-2 to TRBJ2-1, with D perhaps TRBD2 (5 bases). Looked up from germline, CDR1 is LGHNA and CDR2 is YNFKEQ. The ends were cut back, 4 bases at V and 9 bases at J, with 16 bases in the middle. The CDR3 runs 14 residues. The CDR3 here is CASSPPEGSVEQFF. Written as DNA, the CDR3 is TGTGCCAGCAGCCCCCCAGAGGGTTCGGTTGAGCAGTTCTTC.

This sequence joins TRBV30 and TRBJ2-1; perhaps TRBD2 as D (7 bases). V lost 6 bases and J 6 bases, leaving 12 bases between the germline ends. The CDR3 contains 12 residues. The V gene's germline CDR1 is GTSNPN and CDR2 SVGIG (reference sequence). The CDR3 DNA sequence: TGTGCCTGCGGGGGGCCAACCAATGAGCAGTTCTTC. Residues: CACGGPTNEQFF. Full variable domain (missing parts from reference TRBV30 and TRBJ2-1): SQTIHQWPATLVQPVGSPLSLECTVEGTSNPNLYWYRQAAGRGLQLLFYSVGIGQISSEVPQNLSASRPQDRQFILSSKKLLLSDSGFYLCACGGPTNEQFFGPGTRLTVL.

V is TRBV5-4 and J is TRBJ2-1; no clear D gene. V was shortened by 2 bases and J by 0 bases, with 9 bases between the two germline ends. This CDR3 spans 15 amino acids. From germline, CDR1 is SGHNT and CDR2 YYREEE (reference sequence). CDR3 protein: CASSFSISSYNEQFF. Written as DNA, the CDR3 is TGTGCCAGCAGCTTTTCCATCAGCTCCTACAATGAGCAGTTCTTC.

The J gene is TRBJ1-2, the V gene TRBV7-8, with TRBD1 identical over 12 bases. The CDR3 totals 16 residues. Germline V CDR1 and CDR2: SGHVS, FQNEAQ. The J segment lost 7 bases and the V segment lost 4 bases, leaving 10 bases of the junction unmatched. The CDR3 loop reads CASSWTGTGGIFGYTF. The CDR3 DNA is TGTGCCAGCAGCTGGACCGGGACAGGGGGCATCTTTGGCTACACCTTC.

J is TRBJ2-6 and V is TRBV5-1; D not certain. V gave up 5 bases and J gave up 0 bases, with 6 bases separating them. Germline-derived CDR1 and CDR2 are SGHRS and YFSETQ. This CDR3 is built from 14 residues. Here the CDR3 DNA reads TGCGCCAGCAGGGGCGCCTCTGGGGCCAACGTCCTGACTTTC. Its protein is CASRGASGANVLTF. Using reference TRBV5-1 and TRBJ2-6 for the parts outside the CDR3, the full variable domain is KAGVTQTPRYLIKTRGQQVTLSCSPISGHRSVSWYQQTPGQGLQFLFEYFSETQRNKGNFPGRFSGRQFSNSRSEMNVSTLELGDSALYLCASRGASGANVLTFGAGSRLTVL.

The chain carries TRBV4-2 and TRBJ2-5; TRBD2 matches 8 bases. The germline V gene has CDR1 LGHNA and CDR2 YNFKEQ. CDR3 length equals 16 residues. V dropped 0 bases and J dropped 4; count of bases not matched to a gene: 7. In DNA, the CDR3 is TGTGCCAGCAGCCAAGAGACTAGCGCTGGCCGAGAGACCCAGTACTTC. Amino acid sequence: CASSQETSAGRETQYF.

The rearrangement joins TRBV6-5 to TRBJ2-7, with TRBD1 matching over 9 bases. Germline lookup yields CDR1 MNHEY and CDR2 SVGAGI. V lost 4 bases and J lost 0; bases outside the gene matches: 4. The CDR3 sequence is 15 residues long. CDR3 sequence reads: CASSSGTGNSYEQYF. The CDR3 DNA is TGTGCCAGCAGTTCCGGGACAGGGAACTCCTACGAGCAGTACTTC.

In this sample, this clone is medium-sized. This chain joins TRBV4-3 and TRBJ1-3, with D possibly TRBD1 on 5 matching bases. V was pared by 0 bases and J by 1 base, with 16 bases between. CDR1 is LGHNA and CDR2 is YSLEER in the germline V gene. CDR3 size: 18 residues. This CDR3 reads CASSQDSATAGSGNTIYF. CDR3 DNA: TGCGCCAGCAGCCAAGATTCGGCCACCGCAGGGTCTGGAAACACCATATATTTT.

Points on this clone: Different DNA sequences within this sample yield the same CDR3. The rearrangement links TRBV9 to TRBJ2-3, with TRBD2 identical over 8 bases. V was clipped by 0 bases and J by 0 bases; unmatched bases: 0. CDR1 is SGDLS and CDR2 is YYNGEE in the germline V gene. The CDR3 loop spans 15 amino acids. The CDR3 sequence is CASSVAGGSTDTQYF. As DNA, the CDR3 is TGTGCCAGCAGCGTAGCGGGGGGGAGCACAGATACGCAGTATTTT. The complete variable domain, with remaining parts taken from reference TRBV9 and TRBJ2-3, reads DSGVTQTPKHLITATGQRVTLRCSPRSGDLSVYWYQQSLDQGLQFLIQYYNGEERAKGNILERFSAQQFPDLHSELNLSSLELGDSALYFCASSVAGGSTDTQYFGPGTRLTVL.

This chain joins TRBV7-2 and TRBJ2-1; TRBD1 agrees at 9 bases. Germline CDR1 and CDR2: SGHTA and FQGNSA. Trimming at V came to 2 bases and at J to 12 bases, leaving 17 bases not matched to a gene. CDR3 length: 17 residues. CDR3 coding DNA: TGTGCCAGCAGCTTACCCGAACCCACCGGGACAGGGCAGGCGCAGTTCTTC. Translation gives CASSLPEPTGTGQAQFF.

V is TRBV19 and J is TRBJ1-5, with 9 bases fitting TRBD1. The CDR3 is made up of 15 amino acids. V shed 6 bases, J shed 2 bases, and the junction held 5 bases outside the gene matches. From germline, CDR1 is LNHDA and CDR2 SQIVND (reference sequence). CDR3 DNA: TGTGCCAGTAGCCGGACAGGGGCAGGCAATCAGCCCCAGCATTTT. This sequence encodes CASSRTGAGNQPQHF.

This clone appeared a few times. The gene calls are TRBV6-4 and TRBJ2-1, with D possibly matching TRBD1 (7 bases). The ends were cut back, 0 bases at V and 4 bases at J, with 10 bases in the middle. There are 15 residues in the CDR3. CDR1 is MRHNA, CDR2 SNTAGT, per germline. The DNA of the CDR3 is TGTGCCAGCAGTGACTCGGAGGGGGCTTACAATGAGCAGTTCTTC. Translation: CASSDSEGAYNEQFF.